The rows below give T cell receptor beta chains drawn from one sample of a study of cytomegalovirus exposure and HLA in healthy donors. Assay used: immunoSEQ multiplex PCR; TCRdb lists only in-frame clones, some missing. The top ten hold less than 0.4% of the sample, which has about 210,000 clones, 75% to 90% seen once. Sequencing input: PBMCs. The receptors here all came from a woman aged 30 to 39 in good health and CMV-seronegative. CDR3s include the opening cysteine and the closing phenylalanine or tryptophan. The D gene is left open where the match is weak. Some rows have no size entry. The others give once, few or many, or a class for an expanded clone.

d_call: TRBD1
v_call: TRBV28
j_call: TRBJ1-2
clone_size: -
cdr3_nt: TGTGCCAGCAGTTCGGACAGGGGAATTTCTGGCTACACCTTC
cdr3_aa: CASSSDRGISGYTF

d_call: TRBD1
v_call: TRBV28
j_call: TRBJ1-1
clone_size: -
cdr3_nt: TGTGCCAGCGGCGACAGGGCTGGGGACACTGAAGCTTTCTTT
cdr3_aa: CASGDRAGDTEAFF

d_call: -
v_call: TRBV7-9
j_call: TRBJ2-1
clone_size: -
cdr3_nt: TGTGCCAGCAGCTTAATGGAGCGGACTAAACCCTACAATGAGCAGTTCTTC
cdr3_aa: CASSLMERTKPYNEQFF

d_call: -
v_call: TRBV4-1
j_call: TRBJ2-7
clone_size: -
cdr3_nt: TGCGCCAGCAGCCAACGACTCCGTGGAGAGAACTACGAGCAGTACTTC
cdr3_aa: CASSQRLRGENYEQYF

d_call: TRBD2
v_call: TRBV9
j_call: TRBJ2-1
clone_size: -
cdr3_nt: TGTGCCAGCAGCGTAGGGACTAGCGGGGTTAATGAGCAGTTCTTC
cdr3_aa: CASSVGTSGVNEQFF

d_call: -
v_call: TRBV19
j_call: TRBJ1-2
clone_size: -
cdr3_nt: TGTGCCAGTAGTTCCTCAGAAAACTATGGCTACACCTTC
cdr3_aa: CASSSSENYGYTF

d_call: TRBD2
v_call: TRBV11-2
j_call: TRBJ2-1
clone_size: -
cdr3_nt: TGTGCCAGCAGCCCGTATCTAGCGGGAGTCTACAATGAGCAGTTCTTC
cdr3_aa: CASSPYLAGVYNEQFF

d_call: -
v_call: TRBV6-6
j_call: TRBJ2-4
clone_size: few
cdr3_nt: TGTGCCAGCAGTTACCCCGCAAGGGAGTTGGACTTC
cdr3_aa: CASSYPARELDF

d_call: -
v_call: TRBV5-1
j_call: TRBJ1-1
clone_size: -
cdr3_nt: TGCGCCAGCAGCTTGGTGGGGGGGCGCGATACTGAAGCTTTCTTT
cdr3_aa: CASSLVGGRDTEAFF

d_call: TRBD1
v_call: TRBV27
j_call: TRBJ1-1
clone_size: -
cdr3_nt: TGTGCCAGCAGTTTGGACAGGGGGCAGGGTGAAGCTTTCTTT
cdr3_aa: CASSLDRGQGEAFF

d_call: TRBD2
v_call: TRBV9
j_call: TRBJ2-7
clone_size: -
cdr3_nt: TGTGCCAGCAGCGTAGGTCTAGCGGGGGCGGACGAGCAGTACTTC
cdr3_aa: CASSVGLAGADEQYF

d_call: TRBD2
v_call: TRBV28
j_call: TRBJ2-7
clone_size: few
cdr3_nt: TGTGCCAGCAAGACTAGCGGCTACGAGCAGTACTTC
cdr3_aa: CASKTSGYEQYF

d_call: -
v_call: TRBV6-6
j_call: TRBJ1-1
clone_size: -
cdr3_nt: TGTGCCAGCAGTTACGACGGGGACACTGAAGCTTTCTTT
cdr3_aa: CASSYDGDTEAFF

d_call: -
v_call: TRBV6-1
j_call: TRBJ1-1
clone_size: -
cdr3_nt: TGTGCCAGCAGGTTTTCGTCAGGGGCGTACACTGAAGCTTTCTTT
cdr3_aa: CASRFSSGAYTEAFF

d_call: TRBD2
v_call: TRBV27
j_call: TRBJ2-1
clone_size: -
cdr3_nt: TGTGCCAGCAGTTTAGGACTAGCGGGGGTACCTTCCTACAATGAGCAGTTCTTC
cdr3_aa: CASSLGLAGVPSYNEQFF

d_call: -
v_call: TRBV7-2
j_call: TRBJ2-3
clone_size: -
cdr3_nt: TGTGCCAGCAGCCCGCCCGGGACCCTGCGGGGAGATACGCAGTATTTT
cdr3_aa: CASSPPGTLRGDTQYF

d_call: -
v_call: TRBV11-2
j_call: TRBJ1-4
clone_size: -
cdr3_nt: TGTGCCAGCAGCTTACTCAGGATTAATGAAAAACTGTTTTTT
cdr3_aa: CASSLLRINEKLFF

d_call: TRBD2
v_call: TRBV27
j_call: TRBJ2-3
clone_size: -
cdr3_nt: TGTGCCAGCAGTCCGGCCGGGGGCGGGAGGGCAACAGATACGCAGTATTTT
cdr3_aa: CASSPAGGGRATDTQYF

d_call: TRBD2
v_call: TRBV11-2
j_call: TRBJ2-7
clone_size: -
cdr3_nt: TGTGCCAGCAGCCCTTGGGGAGCGGGAATTGGGACCTACGAGCAGTACTTC
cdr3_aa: CASSPWGAGIGTYEQYF

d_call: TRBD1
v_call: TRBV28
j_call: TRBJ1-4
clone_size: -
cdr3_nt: TGTGCCAGCAGTTTAACAGGGGGGACTAATGAAAAACTGTTTTTT
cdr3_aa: CASSLTGGTNEKLFF

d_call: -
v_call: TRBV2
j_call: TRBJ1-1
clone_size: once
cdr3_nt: TGTGCCAGCGCAGGGGAAGGGAACACTGAAGCTTTCTTT
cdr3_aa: CASAGEGNTEAFF

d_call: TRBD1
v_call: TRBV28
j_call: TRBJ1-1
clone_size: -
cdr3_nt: TGTGCCAGCAGTTCCCACAGGGGTGGGATCACTGAAGCTTTCTTT
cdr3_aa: CASSSHRGGITEAFF

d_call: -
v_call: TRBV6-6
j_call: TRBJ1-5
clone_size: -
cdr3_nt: TGTGCCAGCAGTTTTATACAGAGCAATCAGCCCCAGCATTTT
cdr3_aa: CASSFIQSNQPQHF

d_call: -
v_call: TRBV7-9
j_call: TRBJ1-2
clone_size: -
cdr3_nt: TGTGCCAGCAGCACCGGGGGGGGGTCCCGCTACACCTTC
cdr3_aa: CASSTGGGSRYTF

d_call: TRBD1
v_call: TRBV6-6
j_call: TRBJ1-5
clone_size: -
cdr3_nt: TGTGCCAGCGGGACAGGGAACAATCAGCCCCAGCATTTT
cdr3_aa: CASGTGNNQPQHF

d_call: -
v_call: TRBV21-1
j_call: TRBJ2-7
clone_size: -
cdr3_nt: TGTGCCAGCAGCACCCGACAGGGCTTTTATTACGAGCAGTACTTC
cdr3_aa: CASSTRQGFYYEQYF

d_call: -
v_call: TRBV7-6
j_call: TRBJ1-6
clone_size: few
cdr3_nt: TGTGCCAGCAGCTTAGGCGGTATACGGGGTTCACCCCTCCACTTT
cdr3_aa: CASSLGGIRGSPLHF

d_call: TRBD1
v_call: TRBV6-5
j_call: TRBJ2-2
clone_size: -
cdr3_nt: TGTGCCAGCAGCCCCGGGCACAGGGGGCCCGGGGAGCTGTTTTTT
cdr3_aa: CASSPGHRGPGELFF

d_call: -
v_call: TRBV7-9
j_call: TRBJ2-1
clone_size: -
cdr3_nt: TGTGCCAGCAGCTTAGTCGGGAGCGTCAATGAGCAGTTCTTC
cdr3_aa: CASSLVGSVNEQFF

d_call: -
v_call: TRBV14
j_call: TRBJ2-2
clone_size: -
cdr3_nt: TGTGCCAGCAGCCAAGAACGAGTAGCGAACACCGGGGAGCTGTTTTTT
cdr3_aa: CASSQERVANTGELFF

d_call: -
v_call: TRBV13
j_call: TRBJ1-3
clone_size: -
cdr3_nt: TGTGCCAGCAGCCCCACAGCAGACTCTGGAAACACCATATATTTT
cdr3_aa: CASSPTADSGNTIYF

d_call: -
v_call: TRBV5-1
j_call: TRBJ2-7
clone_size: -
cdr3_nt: TGCGCCAGCAGCTTGGCGGGTCAGGGCCCCTACGAGCAGTACTTC
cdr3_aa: CASSLAGQGPYEQYF

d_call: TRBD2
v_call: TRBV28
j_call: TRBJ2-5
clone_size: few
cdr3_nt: TGTGCCAGCAGTCCTCGGCTAGCGGGGGGGCCTAACTTC
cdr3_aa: CASSPRLAGGPNF

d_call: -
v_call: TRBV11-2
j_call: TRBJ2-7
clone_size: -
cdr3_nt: TGTGCCAGCAGCTTAGAGAGACTCTCCTACGAGCAGTACTTC
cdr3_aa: CASSLERLSYEQYF

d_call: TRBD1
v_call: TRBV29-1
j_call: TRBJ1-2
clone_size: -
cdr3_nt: TGCAGCCTCGGGCGAGGGGGCGCGAGCTATGGCTACACCTTC
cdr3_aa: CSLGRGGASYGYTF

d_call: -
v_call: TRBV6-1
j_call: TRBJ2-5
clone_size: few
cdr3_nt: TGTGCCAGCAGTCTCGGGGTAGTAGAGACCCAGTACTTC
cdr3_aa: CASSLGVVETQYF

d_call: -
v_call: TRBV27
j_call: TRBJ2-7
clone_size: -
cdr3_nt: TGTGCCAGCAGTTTGGCAGGGGCCCACGAGCAGTACTTC
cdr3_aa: CASSLAGAHEQYF

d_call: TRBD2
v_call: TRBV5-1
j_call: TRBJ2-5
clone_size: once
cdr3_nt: TGCGCCAGCAGCAGAGGGACTAGCGGGCACCAAGAGACCCAGTACTTC
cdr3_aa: CASSRGTSGHQETQYF

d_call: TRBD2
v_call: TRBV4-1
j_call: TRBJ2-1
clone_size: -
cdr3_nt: TGCGCCAGCAGCCAAGTCGTACTAGCGTTGAAAAATGAGCAGTTCTTC
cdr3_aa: CASSQVVLALKNEQFF

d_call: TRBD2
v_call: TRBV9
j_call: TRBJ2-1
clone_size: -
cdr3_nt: TGTGCCAGCAGCGTAGGCCCCAGCGGGGGGAACAATGAGCAGTTCTTC
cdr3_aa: CASSVGPSGGNNEQFF

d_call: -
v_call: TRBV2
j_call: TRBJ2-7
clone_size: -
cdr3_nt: TGTGCCAGCCTGGGGGGCGAGCAGTACTTC
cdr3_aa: CASLGGEQYF

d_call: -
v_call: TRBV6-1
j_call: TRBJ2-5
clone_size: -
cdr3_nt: TGTGCCAGCAGTGGACAGCGGGTCTTGGTGGAGACCCAGTACTTC
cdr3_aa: CASSGQRVLVETQYF

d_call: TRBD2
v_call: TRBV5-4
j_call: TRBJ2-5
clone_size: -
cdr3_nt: TGTGCCAGCAGCTCGTCACTAGCGGGGCAAGAGACCCAGTACTTC
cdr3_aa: CASSSSLAGQETQYF

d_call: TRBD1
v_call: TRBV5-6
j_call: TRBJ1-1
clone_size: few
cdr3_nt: TGTGCCAGCAGCTTGGATCAGGGGGCTCTGAACACTGAAGCTTTCTTT
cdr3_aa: CASSLDQGALNTEAFF

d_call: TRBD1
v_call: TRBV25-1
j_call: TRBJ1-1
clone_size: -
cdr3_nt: TGTGCCAGCAGTGGGGGACAGGGGGGGCGAGAAGCTTTCTTT
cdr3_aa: CASSGGQGGREAFF

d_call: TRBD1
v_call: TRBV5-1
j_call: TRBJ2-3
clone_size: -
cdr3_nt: TGCGCCAGCAGCCCGGGACAGGAGACAGATACGCAGTATTTT
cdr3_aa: CASSPGQETDTQYF

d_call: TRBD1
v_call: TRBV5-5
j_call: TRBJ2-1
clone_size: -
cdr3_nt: TGTGCCAGCAGCTTTGACAGGGGTTCCTACAATGAGCAGTTCTTC
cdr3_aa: CASSFDRGSYNEQFF

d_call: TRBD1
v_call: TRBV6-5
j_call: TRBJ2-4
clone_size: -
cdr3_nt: TGTGCCAGCAGTTCTCCGGGACAGGGAAGCATTCAGTACTTC
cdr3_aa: CASSSPGQGSIQYF